Presented here are 14 T cell receptor beta chains from one specimen sequenced in a study of blood T cell repertoires in COVID-19 (TCRdb year 2020). Library generation was performed with the immunoSEQ multiplex PCR assay. The source is immuneACCESS, and TCRdb retained only in-frame sequences with V and J called. Part of the clones is not carried over; for the studies checked, unresolved V genes explain less than half of this, and the remainder is unexplained. Here the sample has about 220,000 clones; 70% to 85% occur a single time. The ten top clones hold 1.3% of the sample. The specimen sequenced was PBMCs or T cells enriched from blood (not recorded which). The receptors stem from a woman between 35 and 50 years old with acute COVID-19.

This chain's CDR3 is CASSGKTGMYEQYF. CDR3 sequence (DNA): TGTGCCAGCAGCGGAAAAACAGGGATGTACGAGCAGTACTTC. This rearrangement joins TRBV7-2 to TRBJ2-7; TRBD1 might be the D (6 bases). The V gene's germline CDR1 is SGHTA and CDR2 FQGNSA. The CDR3 extends over 14 amino acids. V gave up 5 bases and J gave up 4 bases, with 15 bases separating them. Combining the CDR3 with reference TRBV7-2 and TRBJ2-7 gives the whole variable domain GAGVSQSPSNKVTEKGKDVELRCDPISGHTALYWYRQSLGQGLEFLIYFQGNSAPDKSGLPSDRFSAERTGGSVSTLTIQRTQQEDSAVYLCASSGKTGMYEQYFGPGTRLTVT.

This chain uses TRBV29-1 with TRBJ2-7; 10 bases are a match to TRBD2. This CDR3 has 15 amino acids. Trimming cost V 4 bases and J 1 base; bases outside gene matches: 7. CDR1 is SQVTM and CDR2 is ANQGSEA in the germline V gene. Here the CDR3 reads CSVASGTSASYEQYF. The CDR3 DNA reads as TGCAGCGTTGCATCCGGGACTAGCGCATCCTACGAGCAGTACTTC.

This chain links TRBV30 with TRBJ1-4, with TRBD1 matching 7 bases. Germline CDR1 and CDR2: GTSNPN and SVGIG (reference sequence). After removal of 5 bases from V and 8 bases from J, the junction contained 8 bases not matched to a gene. The length of the CDR3 is 13 residues. CDR3 loop: CAWDGGGREKLFF. The CDR3 DNA is TGTGCCTGGGACGGAGGGGGCAGAGAAAAACTGTTTTTT.

This chain connects TRBV2 to TRBJ1-2; D remains unclear. The CDR3 length is 15 residues. V was clipped by 2 bases and J by 8 bases, with 18 bases between them. The germline CDR1 and CDR2 sequences are SNHLY and FYNNEI. DNA of the CDR3: TGTGCCAGCAGTGAATTTCGGAGGAGGGATGAGGGCTACACCTTC. Amino acid sequence: CASSEFRRRDEGYTF.

The chain recombines TRBV6-5 with TRBJ2-7; D possibly corresponds to TRBD1 (7 bases). This CDR3 contains 13 residues. The V and J ends lost 7 bases and 6 bases respectively, with 16 bases between them. CDR1 and CDR2 from the germline V gene are MNHEY and SVGAGI. Written as DNA, the CDR3 is TGTGCCAGCATGGAGGGGGCGGTAGGCGAGCAGTACTTC. Translation gives CASMEGAVGEQYF.

The rearrangement joins TRBV6-5 to TRBJ1-1; D is possibly TRBD1 (5 bases). Between the trimmed V and J ends, which lost 7 bases and 0 bases, there was a span of 15 bases. The germline gives CDR1 MNHEY, CDR2 SVGAGI. This CDR3 is 15 amino acids long. The CDR3 DNA reads TGTGCCAGCACCAAAGATGCAGGGATGAACACTGAAGCTTTCTTT. Its translation is CASTKDAGMNTEAFF.

This chain joins TRBV2 and TRBJ1-2; 7 bases line up with TRBD1. The J segment lost 7 bases and the V segment lost 6 bases, leaving 8 bases of the junction unmatched. CDR1 and CDR2 from the germline V gene are SNHLY and FYNNEI. This CDR3 has 13 residues. The CDR3 region has the DNA TGTGCCAGCAGCCCTATGACAGGGCTTGGCTACACCTTC. This codes for CASSPMTGLGYTF.

The chain is built from TRBV2 and TRBJ1-5; D not resolved. Between the trimmed V and J ends, which lost 0 bases and 8 bases, there was a span of 5 bases. Germline V gives CDR1 SNHLY, CDR2 FYNNEI. The CDR3 covers 12 residues. In nucleotides, the CDR3 is TGTGCCAGCAGTGAAGCCGGGAAGCCCCAGCATTTT. Its translation: CASSEAGKPQHF.

The chain has TRBV18 and TRBJ1-2, with D tentatively TRBD1 (5 bases). The CDR3 runs 16 residues. Germline V gives CDR1 KGHSH, CDR2 LQKENI. Trimming removed 0 bases from V and 6 bases from J, with 17 bases in between. The CDR3 DNA reads TGTGCCAGCTCACCACCTATGTTGCCCGACAGTCATGGCTACACCTTC. Protein sequence: CASSPPMLPDSHGYTF.

The J gene is TRBJ2-2, the V gene TRBV15; D remains ambiguous. The CDR3 length is 13 residues. Germline V lookup: CDR1 LNHNV, CDR2 YYDKDF (reference sequence). Trimming left V 0 bases short and J 4 bases short, with 3 bases between. CDR3 loop: CATSRDRTGELFF. In nucleotides, the CDR3 is TGTGCCACCAGCAGAGATCGCACCGGGGAGCTGTTTTTT.

The chain carries TRBV5-8 and TRBJ1-5; D remains ambiguous. This CDR3 is 13 amino acids long. Germline assignment: CDR1 SGHTS and CDR2 YDEGEE. V gave up 4 bases and J gave up 5 bases, with 10 bases separating them. This CDR3 is CASSPPPDQPQHF. In nucleotides, the CDR3 is TGTGCCAGCAGCCCCCCGCCGGATCAGCCCCAGCATTTT. The complete variable domain, with remaining parts taken from reference TRBV5-8 and TRBJ1-5, reads EAGVTQSPTHLIKTRGQQATLRCSPISGHTSVYWYQQALGLGLQFLLWYDEGEERNRGNFPPRFSGRQFPNYSSELNVNALELEDSALYLCASSPPPDQPQHFGDGTRLSIL.

The chain uses TRBV5-1 and TRBJ2-5; 12 bases agree with TRBD2. This CDR3 region has 19 residues. Per the germline V gene, CDR1 is SGHRS and CDR2 is YFSETQ. V lost 3 bases and J lost 4; bases outside the gene matches: 16. This CDR3 is CASSWTSGVNVRPGETQYF. The DNA for the CDR3 is TGCGCCAGCAGCTGGACTAGCGGGGTAAATGTAAGGCCGGGAGAGACCCAGTACTTC.

The V gene is TRBV28, the J gene TRBJ1-1; 9 bases are shared with TRBD1. The ends lost 9 bases at V and 4 bases at J; junction bases unmatched: 9. The CDR3 runs to 14 residues. Germline loops: CDR1 MDHEN, CDR2 SYDVKM. The CDR3 is CASNTNRGRTEAFF. The CDR3 region has the DNA TGTGCCAGTAACACCAACAGGGGGCGCACTGAAGCTTTCTTT.

The V gene is TRBV28, the J gene TRBJ2-7; D is perhaps TRBD2 (5 bases). The V end lost 3 bases, the J end lost 7 bases, and 10 bases lay between the germline ends. Germline CDR1 is MDHEN and CDR2 is SYDVKM. There are 12 residues in the CDR3. The CDR3 loop reads CASSFGLPEQYF. In DNA, the CDR3 is TGTGCCAGCAGTTTCGGACTGCCGGAGCAGTACTTC.